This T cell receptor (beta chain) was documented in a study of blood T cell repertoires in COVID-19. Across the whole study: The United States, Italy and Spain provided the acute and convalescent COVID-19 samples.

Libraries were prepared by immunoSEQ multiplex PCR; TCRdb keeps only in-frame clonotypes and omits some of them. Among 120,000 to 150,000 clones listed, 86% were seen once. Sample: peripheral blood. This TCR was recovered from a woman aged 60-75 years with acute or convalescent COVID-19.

The CDR3 DNA reads TGTGCTAGTGGAGTTGGAGGGAATCAGCCCCAGCATTTT. Amino acids: CASGVGGNQPQHF. The J gene is TRBJ1-5, the V gene TRBV12-5; the D is unclear. The CDR3 extends over 13 amino acids. CDR1 and CDR2 from the germline V gene are LGHNT and FRNRAP. The V and J ends lost 6 bases and 4 bases respectively, with 10 bases between them.